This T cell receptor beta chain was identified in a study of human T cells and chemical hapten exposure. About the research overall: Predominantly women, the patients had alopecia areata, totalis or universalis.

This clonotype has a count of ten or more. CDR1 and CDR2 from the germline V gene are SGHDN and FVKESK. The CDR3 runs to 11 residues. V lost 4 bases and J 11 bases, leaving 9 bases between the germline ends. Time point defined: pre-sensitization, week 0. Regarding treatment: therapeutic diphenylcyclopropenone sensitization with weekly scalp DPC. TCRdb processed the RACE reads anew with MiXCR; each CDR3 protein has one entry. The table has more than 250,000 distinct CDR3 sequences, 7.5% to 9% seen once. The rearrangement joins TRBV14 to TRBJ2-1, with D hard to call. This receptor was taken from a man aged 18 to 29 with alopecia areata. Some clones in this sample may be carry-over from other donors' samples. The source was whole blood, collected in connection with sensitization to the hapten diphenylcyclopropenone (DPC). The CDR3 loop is CASSPGYKQFF. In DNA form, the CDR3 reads TGTGCCAGCAGCCCCGGATATAAGCAGTTCTTC.